This is a list of T cell receptor beta chains from one sample in a study of graft-versus-host responses after intestinal transplantation. Method: immunoSEQ multiplex PCR; TCRdb's copy keeps in-frame clones and lacks some. The sample includes about 16,000 clones, 95% of them seen just once. This specimen was PBMCs, taken 23 days after intestinal transplant. These receptors came from a human patient who received an intestinal transplant, so some T cells may come from the graft donor. CDR3s include the opening cysteine and the closing phenylalanine or tryptophan. Fields, in order: J gene, V gene, D gene, clone size, CDR3 protein, CDR3 DNA. D genes are given only for firm matches. Clone size is not always given. Where it is, it says once, few, many or a class for expanded clones.

TRBJ1-2 TRBV9 - - CASSGVGGSYGYTF TGTGCCAGCAGCGGCGTTGGGGGCAGTTATGGCTACACCTTC
TRBJ2-7 TRBV11-2 TRBD1 - CASSLSRAGTEIYEQYF TGTGCCAGCAGCTTAAGCCGCGCCGGGACAGAGATCTACGAGCAGTACTTC
TRBJ2-4 TRBV21-1 - - CASSNGGQGVSIQYF TGTGCCAGCAGCAATGGGGGACAGGGGGTTTCCATTCAGTACTTC
TRBJ2-3 TRBV2 - - CASIQGTDTQYF TGTGCCAGCATCCAGGGGACAGATACGCAGTATTTT
TRBJ2-5 TRBV7-2 - - CASSLASRETQYF TGTGCCAGCAGCTTAGCTAGCAGAGAGACCCAGTACTTC
TRBJ2-7 TRBV18 - - CASSPRGAPFSYEQYF TGTGCCAGCTCACCAAGAGGGGCACCCTTCTCCTACGAGCAGTACTTC
TRBJ1-2 TRBV5-4 TRBD1 - CASSATGTGSIEF TGTGCCAGCAGCGCCACCGGGACAGGGTCGATTGAATTC
TRBJ2-7 TRBV5-1 - once CASSSDPTGLGGVYEQYF TGCGCCAGCAGCTCTGACCCCACGGGGCTCGGCGGAGTATACGAGCAGTACTTC
TRBJ2-7 TRBV21-1 - - CASQAKGGHEQYF TGTGCCAGCCAAGCAAAGGGGGGACACGAGCAGTACTTC
TRBJ2-1 TRBV7-3 TRBD2 once CASSPSGSGDEQFF TGTGCCAGCAGCCCTAGCGGGAGTGGGGATGAGCAGTTCTTC
TRBJ2-7 TRBV5-6 - - CASSMGRGYEQYF TGTGCCAGCAGCATGGGGCGCGGCTACGAGCAGTACTTC
TRBJ1-4 TRBV19 - - CASRGPSNEKLFF TGTGCCAGTAGGGGGCCGTCTAATGAAAAACTGTTTTTT
TRBJ1-5 TRBV5-6 TRBD1 - CASSTTGDNQPQHF TGTGCCAGCAGCACAACAGGGGATAATCAGCCCCAGCATTTT
TRBJ1-1 TRBV7-6 TRBD1 - CASSLVQGAETEAFF TGTGCCAGCAGCTTAGTGCAGGGGGCGGAGACTGAAGCTTTCTTT
TRBJ2-1 TRBV29-1 TRBD1 - CSVPPGGTYNEQFF TGCAGCGTTCCACCAGGGGGAACCTACAATGAGCAGTTCTTC
TRBJ1-2 TRBV4-1 - - CASSQSTGYGYTF TGCGCCAGCAGCCAGTCAACAGGCTATGGCTACACCTTC
TRBJ2-7 TRBV6-5 TRBD1 - CASSYGPGGSYEQYF TGTGCCAGCAGTTACGGGCCAGGGGGCTCCTACGAGCAGTACTTC
TRBJ1-5 TRBV29-1 - - CSVGTGYDQPQHF TGCAGCGTGGGTACAGGGTATGATCAGCCCCAGCATTTT
TRBJ2-1 TRBV5-5 - - CASSLVGGVPYNEQFF TGTGCCAGCAGCTTGGTCGGGGGAGTCCCCTACAATGAGCAGTTCTTC
TRBJ1-2 TRBV4-3 TRBD1 - CASSQGRTGEGYGYTF TGCGCCAGCAGCCAAGGGAGGACAGGGGAAGGCTATGGCTACACCTTC
TRBJ1-6 TRBV25-1 - - CASSPYPRNSPLHF TGTGCCAGCAGTCCCTACCCCCGCAATTCACCCCTCCACTTT
TRBJ2-1 TRBV7-6 TRBD2 - CASSLDGREMNEQFF TGTGCCAGCAGCTTAGACGGGAGGGAGATGAATGAGCAGTTCTTC
TRBJ2-1 TRBV5-8 - - CASSFGLHFNEQFF TGTGCCAGCAGCTTCGGTCTGCACTTCAATGAGCAGTTCTTC
TRBJ1-1 TRBV5-6 - - CASSPLGGASEAFF TGTGCCAGCAGCCCGTTGGGGGGGGCGAGTGAAGCTTTCTTT
TRBJ1-5 TRBV27 TRBD1 - CASSLTGQVIGPQHF TGTGCCAGCAGTTTAACTGGACAGGTCATAGGGCCCCAGCATTTT
TRBJ2-1 TRBV11-2 - - CASSLMSTDEQFF TGTGCCAGCAGCTTGATGTCTACAGATGAGCAGTTCTTC
TRBJ2-3 TRBV1 - - CTSSHGTSGRDPDTQYF TGCACCAGCAGCCATGGGACTAGCGGGAGGGACCCAGATACGCAGTATTTT
TRBJ2-1 TRBV6-1 - few CASSAPLNEQFF TGTGCCAGCAGTGCCCCACTAAACGAGCAGTTCTTC
TRBJ1-1 TRBV4-2 - - CASKQQENTEAFF TGTGCCAGCAAGCAACAGGAGAACACTGAAGCTTTCTTT
TRBJ2-7 TRBV11-3 TRBD1 - CASSLAFRGTGEQYF TGTGCCAGCAGCTTGGCCTTTCGGGGGACAGGCGAGCAGTACTTC